This T cell receptor beta chain was captured by sequencing in a study of tumor and adjacent non-tumor tissue in lung cancer. Study-level points and caveats: Tumor tissue had significantly higher TCR diversity than normal lung.

The template was RNA from unsorted bulk tissue. Turning to this clonotype: Its antigen is not identified.

A modified ARM-PCR protocol with three rounds of nested PCR amplified TCRbeta. TCRdb re-derived calls from the multiplex PCR reads in MiXCR, one entry per CDR3 protein. In the table there are 120,000 or so distinct CDR3 sequences, about 66% of which are singletons. The length of the CDR3 is 15 residues. Germline V gene sequence: CDR1 MNHNY, CDR2 SVGAGI (reference sequence). Trimming removed 6 bases at V and 0 bases at J, with 12 bases between. The sequence came from a man between 25 and 39 years old with non-small cell lung cancer. The rearrangement links TRBV6-6 to TRBJ1-5; D may be TRBD1 (5 bases). The sample comprised lung tumor tissue. CDR3 residues: CASRPSGNSNQPQHF. Written as DNA, the CDR3 is TGTGCCAGCAGGCCCTCAGGGAATAGCAATCAGCCCCAGCATTTT.